A selection of T cell receptor beta chains follows, all from one sample in a study of blood T cell repertoires in COVID-19. Data came from immunoSEQ multiplex PCR; TCRdb stores just in-frame clones and leaves some out. The sample has around 150,000 clones, around nine tenths seen once; the top ten hold about a tenth. The sample taken for sequencing was peripheral blood. Every receptor here comes from a woman in her 70s with COVID-19, enrolled during active disease. Both conserved end residues are part of each CDR3. Fields, in order: clone size, D gene, V gene, J gene, CDR3 protein, CDR3 DNA. A D gene is named only where the DNA matches it firmly. Size is stated for part of the rows, as once, few or many counts, or as a class when the clone is expanded.

-,-,TRBV2,TRBJ1-6,CASSGARDYSPLHF,TGTGCCAGCAGTGGGGCCAGGGACTATTCACCCCTCCACTTT
-,-,TRBV7-2,TRBJ2-1,CASSFGQAGNEQFF,TGTGCCAGCAGCTTCGGGCAGGCGGGCAATGAGCAGTTCTTC
once,TRBD1,TRBV3-1/TRBV3-2,TRBJ2-7,CASSQELQGTEQYF,TGTGCCAGCAGCCAAGAGTTACAGGGGACCGAGCAGTACTTC
once,-,TRBV10-2,TRBJ1-6,CASSESGGGNSPLHF,TGCGCCAGCAGTGAGTCAGGGGGTGGAAATTCACCCCTCCACTTT
-,-,TRBV27,TRBJ1-1,CASSSYDSLASEAFF,TGTGCCAGCAGTTCCTACGACAGTCTCGCGTCTGAAGCTTTCTTT
-,-,TRBV5-6,TRBJ1-4,CASSLGGGFEKLFF,TGTGCCAGCAGCCTAGGTGGAGGTTTTGAAAAACTGTTTTTT
-,-,TRBV2,TRBJ1-5,CASDRGYSNQPQHF,TGTGCCAGCGATAGGGGGTATAGCAATCAGCCCCAGCATTTT
-,-,TRBV9,TRBJ1-3,CASSVGLLGSSSGNTIYF,TGTGCCAGCAGCGTAGGGCTCTTGGGCAGCAGCTCTGGAAACACCATATATTTT
-,-,TRBV6-5,TRBJ1-1,CASTTRVFSTEAFF,TGTGCCAGCACCACTCGGGTTTTCAGCACTGAAGCTTTCTTT
-,-,TRBV5-6,TRBJ1-3,CASSPDKSGNTIYF,TGTGCCAGCAGCCCGGACAAATCTGGAAACACCATATATTTT
-,-,TRBV6-1,TRBJ1-2,CASSEAGHLTTF,TGTGCCAGCAGTGAAGCCGGACACCTGACGACCTTC
-,-,TRBV1,TRBJ1-5,CTSSPRQGSQPQHF,TGCACCAGCAGCCCTCGACAGGGTAGTCAGCCCCAGCATTTT
-,TRBD1,TRBV6-5,TRBJ2-1,CASRKDRDSYNEQFF,TGTGCCAGCAGGAAGGACAGGGACTCCTACAATGAGCAGTTCTTC
-,-,TRBV11-2,TRBJ1-2,CASSFRTDLYGYTF,TGTGCCAGCAGCTTCCGGACAGACCTCTATGGCTACACCTTC
-,-,TRBV15,TRBJ2-5,CATSRDSPQETQYF,TGTGCCACCAGCAGAGACTCTCCTCAAGAGACCCAGTACTTC
few,-,TRBV29-1,TRBJ1-5,CSVVYGDSNQPQHF,TGCAGCGTTGTGTACGGGGATAGCAATCAGCCCCAGCATTTT
-,TRBD1,TRBV28,TRBJ2-2,CASSFLGGGPGELFF,TGTGCCAGCAGTTTTTTAGGGGGCGGCCCCGGGGAGCTGTTTTTT
-,TRBD2,TRBV11-2,TRBJ2-5,CASSSTGGPVTQYF,TGTGCCAGCAGCTCGACGGGGGGGCCGGTGACCCAGTACTTC
-,-,TRBV3-1/TRBV3-2,TRBJ1-2,CASSQLSGLYGYTF,TGTGCCAGCAGCCAGTTATCGGGACTCTATGGCTACACCTTC
-,-,TRBV20-1,TRBJ1-1,CSAIQNTEAFF,TGCAGTGCTATACAAAACACTGAAGCTTTCTTT
-,TRBD2,TRBV7-9,TRBJ2-2,CASSLAAGINTGELFF,TGTGCCAGCAGCTTAGCAGCGGGGATCAACACCGGGGAGCTGTTTTTT
few,-,TRBV11-3,TRBJ1-6,CASSLGPNSPLHF,TGTGCCAGCAGCTTAGGTCCGAATTCACCCCTCCACTTT
-,TRBD2,TRBV3-1/TRBV3-2,TRBJ2-5,CASREGTSGGQETQYF,TGTGCCAGCAGAGAAGGTACTAGCGGGGGCCAAGAGACCCAGTACTTC
-,-,TRBV27,TRBJ2-7,CASSAPAASTFPFGNEQYF,TGTGCCAGCAGTGCGCCCGCGGCGTCCACCTTTCCCTTTGGCAACGAGCAGTACTTC
once,TRBD1,TRBV30,TRBJ1-5,CAWSGDSNYNQPQHF,TGTGCCTGGAGCGGGGACAGCAACTACAATCAGCCCCAGCATTTT